This T cell receptor (beta chain) was sequenced during a study of blood T cell repertoires in COVID-19. On the study more broadly: The United States, Italy and Spain were the sources of the acute and convalescent COVID-19 samples. The analysed material was cDNA or gDNA that came from T cells, B-cell-depleted T cells, or PBMCs.

Per the germline V gene, CDR1 is MNHEY and CDR2 is SMNVEV (reference sequence). This CDR3 region has 17 residues. V was clipped by 4 bases and J by 3 bases, with 22 bases between them. Methods used by the authors: Estimates of nucleated cell counts were drawn from the amplification of reference gene primers. Method: immunoSEQ multiplex PCR; TCRdb's copy keeps in-frame clones and lacks some. D and trimming were read from the DNA, whereas the V and J calls and clone size are those reported in that table. This repertoire shows 100,000 to 150,000 clones, roughly 80% found once; its top ten account for more than 20%.

The rearrangement joins TRBV27 to TRBJ2-7; D remains unclear. Sequencing was done on a sample of peripheral blood. The sequence came from a human donor in a cohort sampled during active COVID-19. The DNA for the CDR3 is TGTGCCAGCAGTTCGATCTCCTCCGTCGCGCGAGGCTACGAGCAGTACTTC. Translated, it gives CASSSISSVARGYEQYF.